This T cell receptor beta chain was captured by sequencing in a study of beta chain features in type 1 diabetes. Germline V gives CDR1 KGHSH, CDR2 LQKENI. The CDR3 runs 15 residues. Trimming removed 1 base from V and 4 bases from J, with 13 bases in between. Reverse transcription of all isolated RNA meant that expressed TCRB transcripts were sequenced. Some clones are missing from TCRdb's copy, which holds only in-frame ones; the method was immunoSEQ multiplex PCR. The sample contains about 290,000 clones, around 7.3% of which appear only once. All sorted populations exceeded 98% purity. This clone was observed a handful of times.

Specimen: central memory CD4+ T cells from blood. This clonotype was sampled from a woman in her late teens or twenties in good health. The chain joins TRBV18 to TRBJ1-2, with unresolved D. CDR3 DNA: TGTGCCAGCTCACCACGCAACGATATCGGCTATGGCTACACCTTC. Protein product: CASSPRNDIGYGYTF.